A single sample is the source of the 30 T cell receptor beta chains below, sequenced in a study of naive and memory T cell subsets (dated by TCRdb to the late 2010s). The protocol used for the library was UMI-ligation and nested PCR. The sample was run on an Illumina MiSeq. The beta constant-region primer consisted of an equimolar mixture of two oligonucleotides that together covered TRBC1 and TRBC2. Four rounds of PCR were used to amplify ligated cDNA, with nested alpha and beta constant-region primers being used together with the SP2 primer. TCRdb trimmed public reads at Q25 via fastp, called clones via MiXCR and kept in-frame beta chains. Identical CDR3 proteins give one entry, which carries the most common genes and DNA. Here the sample has 15,000 to 20,000 distinct CDR3 sequences; approximately 9% occur a single time. The ten largest clones represent around 23% of the sample. Material: central memory CD8+ T cells from blood. According to the study, the label for this sample's cell subset or site signals: central memory, CD45RA- CD27+. These receptors were obtained from a human donor in good health.

This clonotype has at least ten counts. CDR3 sequence reads: CASSLADRTYEQYF. As DNA, the CDR3 is TGTGCCAGCAGCTTAGCGGACAGAACCTACGAGCAGTACTTC. This rearrangement joins TRBV7-9 to TRBJ2-7; possible D gene TRBD1, 6 bases. V lost 0 bases to trimming and J lost 2 bases, with 8 bases between them. Germline values: CDR1 SEHNR, CDR2 FQNEAQ (reference sequence). The CDR3 runs to 14 residues. The full variable domain, in which reference TRBV7-9 and TRBJ2-7 provide the parts outside the CDR3, is DTGVSQNPRHKITKRGQNVTFRCDPISEHNRLYWYRQTLGQGPEFLTYFQNEAQLEKSRLLSDRFSAERPKGSFSTLEIQRTEQGDSAMYLCASSLADRTYEQYFGPGTRLTVT.

This clonotype came up many times. The chain employs TRBV4-3 and TRBJ1-1; TRBD1 is a possible D gene (5 bases). CDR1 is LGHNA, CDR2 YSLEER, per germline. This CDR3 has 14 amino acids. Trimming shortened V by 0 bases and J by 3 bases, and 8 bases separated the two germline ends. CDR3 nucleotide sequence: TGCGCCAGCAGCCAAGAAGGGGATCACACTGAAGCTTTCTTT. Translating it yields CASSQEGDHTEAFF.

This clonotype was seen at least ten times. The chain couples TRBV12-3 or TRBV12-4 to TRBJ1-1; D unresolved. CDR3 length: 13 amino acids. The V gene lost 3 bases and the J gene lost 3 bases, with 8 bases spanning the gap. CDR3 residues: CASSLVGYTEAFF. The CDR3 region has the DNA TGTGCCAGCAGTTTGGTGGGCTACACTGAAGCTTTCTTT.

This clonotype has at least ten counts. The rearrangement links TRBV7-6 to TRBJ2-3; 10 positions match TRBD2. CDR3 length equals 15 residues. CDR1 SGHVS and CDR2 FNYEAQ come from the germline V gene. J lost 4 bases, V lost 8 bases, and 9 bases had no gene match. The DNA for the CDR3 is TGTGCCAGCGGCCCTAGCGGGGGCGAAGCAGATACGCAGTATTTT. This sequence encodes CASGPSGGEADTQYF.

This clonotype was observed many times. J is TRBJ2-3 and V is TRBV7-3; 15 nucleotides align to TRBD2. CDR1 is SGHTA, CDR2 FQGTGA, per germline. The CDR3 contains 16 residues. V shed 4 bases, J shed 5 bases, and the junction held 4 bases outside the gene matches. The CDR3 DNA follows: TGTGCCAGCAGCTCCGGACTAGCGGGAGGGGGAGATACGCAGTATTTT. It codes for CASSSGLAGGGDTQYF.

This clonotype was recorded at least ten times. The chain joins TRBV4-3 to TRBJ2-1; TRBD2 matches at 9 bases. Germline V CDR1 and CDR2: LGHNA, YSLEER. CDR3 length equals 18 residues. V was clipped by 0 bases and J by 8 bases; unmatched bases: 14. CDR3 residues: CASSQDRDLGLAGDEQFF. The CDR3 coding sequence is TGCGCCAGCAGCCAAGATCGGGACCTGGGACTAGCAGGCGATGAGCAGTTCTTC.

There are many counts of this clonotype. The chain joins TRBV20-1 to TRBJ2-7; 9 nucleotides agree with TRBD2. V trimming: 6 bases; J trimming: 0 bases; junction bases outside the gene matches: 15. In germline, CDR1 is DFQATT, CDR2 SNEGSKA (reference sequence). The CDR3 consists of 17 residues. This CDR3 is CSALRPGTSRSSYEQYF. The CDR3, as DNA: TGCAGTGCCCTACGCCCCGGGACTAGCAGGAGCTCCTACGAGCAGTACTTC.

The rearrangement links TRBV5-4 to TRBJ2-7; D perhaps matches TRBD1 (6 bases). This CDR3 region has 14 residues. V lost 0 bases, J lost 3 bases, and 10 bases lay in between. Germline lookup yields CDR1 SGHNT and CDR2 YYREEE (reference sequence). The CDR3 coding sequence is TGTGCCAGCAGCTTGGGTCGAGGGGGCTACGAGCAGTACTTC. Translated, it gives CASSLGRGGYEQYF.

This clonotype was observed a handful of times. The gene calls are TRBV6-1 and TRBJ1-1; D perhaps matches TRBD1 (5 bases). CDR3 size: 13 residues. V lost 11 bases to trimming and J lost 1 base, with 14 bases between them. Germline CDR1 and CDR2: MNHNS and SASEGT. CDR3 coding DNA: TGTGCCGGAACCCCCAGGGAGAACACTGAAGCTTTCTTT. Translation: CAGTPRENTEAFF.

The rearrangement joins TRBV4-2 to TRBJ1-1; 11 bases are shared with TRBD1. V dropped 0 bases and J dropped 4; count of bases not matched to a gene: 4. CDR3 size: 16 residues. CDR1 and CDR2 (germline): LGHNA, YNFKEQ. CDR3 in amino acids: CASSQDRGTGGTEAFF. CDR3 in DNA: TGTGCCAGCAGCCAAGATCGTGGGACAGGGGGCACTGAAGCTTTCTTT.

Only a few counts were recorded for this clonotype. The chain carries TRBV12-3 or TRBV12-4 and TRBJ1-1, with TRBD1 as a possible D gene (6 bases). V was shortened by 3 bases and J by 8 bases, with 10 bases between the two germline ends. The CDR3 covers 12 residues. The CDR3 DNA follows: TGTGCCAGCAGTTTTGGAGGGGGAGAAGCTTTCTTT. It specifies CASSFGGGEAFF.

Relative to its sample, this clonotype is medium-sized. The genes are TRBV9 and TRBJ2-4; D gene unclear. Germline V gene sequence: CDR1 SGDLS, CDR2 YYNGEE. V lost 0 bases and J lost 1, with 11 bases in between. The CDR3 runs to 16 residues. The CDR3 DNA sequence: TGTGCCAGCAGCGTAGGAGGTGATCACGCCAAAAACATTCAGTACTTC. Translated, it gives CASSVGGDHAKNIQYF.

This clonotype was found many times. The chain recombines TRBV10-3 with TRBJ1-5; D unclear. This CDR3 comprises 15 residues. Trimming shortened V by 3 bases and J by 0 bases, and 9 bases separated the two germline ends. Germline values: CDR1 ENHRY, CDR2 SYGVKD. The CDR3 here is CAISEGRNSNQPQHF. Here the CDR3 DNA reads TGTGCCATCAGTGAAGGGCGGAATAGCAATCAGCCCCAGCATTTT.

This clonotype showed up many times. The CDR3 bases are TGTGCCAGCAGCCCGGAGGGGCAGATGAACACTGAAGCTTTCTTT. Translated: CASSPEGQMNTEAFF. This chain joins TRBV9 and TRBJ1-1; D is possibly TRBD1 (5 bases). The V gene lost 4 bases and the J gene lost 0 bases, with 13 bases spanning the gap. Germline values: CDR1 SGDLS, CDR2 YYNGEE. The CDR3 totals 15 residues.

This clonotype was seen many times. The chain links TRBV24-1 to TRBJ2-1; no reliable D call. Germline lookup yields CDR1 KGHDR and CDR2 SFDVKD. The CDR3 spans 16 residues. The V and J ends lost 3 bases and 3 bases respectively, with 14 bases between them. CDR3 nucleotides: TGTGCCACCAGTGATATGGACGGCTCCGACTACAATGAGCAGTTCTTC. Its translation is CATSDMDGSDYNEQFF.

This clonotype was seen a single time. The rearrangement links TRBV11-2 to TRBJ2-1; 9 nucleotides match TRBD2. The CDR3 has 17 residues. Trimming cost V 4 bases and J 0 bases; bases outside gene matches: 7. Looked up from germline, CDR1 is SGHAT and CDR2 is FQNNGV. The CDR3 is CASSSGLAGSSYNEQFF. The CDR3 coding sequence is TGTGCCAGCAGCTCGGGGCTAGCGGGGAGCTCCTACAATGAGCAGTTCTTC.

This clonotype was counted only a few times. The chain recombines TRBV18 with TRBJ2-3, with no clear D. The germline gives CDR1 KGHSH, CDR2 LQKENI. V lost 0 bases to trimming and J lost 2 bases, with 18 bases between them. This CDR3 region has 18 residues. Here the CDR3 reads CASSPPFHSPPFTDTQYF. As DNA, the CDR3 is TGTGCCAGCTCACCACCTTTTCATTCACCACCCTTCACAGATACGCAGTATTTT.

The chain joins TRBV6-2 or TRBV6-3 to TRBJ1-3; D gene uncertain. CDR1 MNHEY and CDR2 SVGEGT come from the germline V gene. Trimming pared 5 bases from V and 1 base from J, leaving 12 bases between. CDR3 size: 15 residues. The DNA of the CDR3 is TGTGCCAGCAGTGCGTCTTCGGAATCTGGAAACACCATATATTTT. Translated: CASSASSESGNTIYF.

This chain uses TRBV14 with TRBJ2-1; 7 nucleotides line up with TRBD1. Germline V CDR1 and CDR2: SGHDN, FVKESK. The CDR3 totals 20 residues. Trimming at V came to 0 bases and at J to 6 bases, leaving 20 bases not matched to a gene. DNA of the CDR3: TGTGCCAGCAGCCAAGAGGAGAGGGGGCCGCTTCGCGTTCGGGGCAATGAGCAGTTCTTC. Translated: CASSQEERGPLRVRGNEQFF. The full variable domain, rest sourced from reference TRBV14 and TRBJ2-1, is EAGVTQFPSHSVIEKGQTVTLRCDPISGHDNLYWYRRVMGKEIKFLLHFVKESKQDESGMPNNRFLAERTGGTYSTLKVQPAELEDSGVYFCASSQEERGPLRVRGNEQFFGPGTRLTVL.

This clonotype occurred many times. A read error may be the cause here, since a much bigger clone is one base away. The chain is built from TRBV4-3 and TRBJ2-1, with 9 bases fitting TRBD2. CDR1 and CDR2 (germline): LGHNA, YSLEER. The trim removed 0 bases at V and 8 bases at J, leaving 17 bases unmatched. This CDR3 region has 19 residues. CDR3 DNA sequence: TGCGCCAGCAGCCAAGATGTAGGGCTAGCGGGGACGTGTAGGTATGAGCAGTTCTTC. Translation gives CASSQDVGLAGTCRYEQFF.

This clonotype was seen only a few times. The chain has TRBV24-1 and TRBJ2-1; 9 bases line up with TRBD1. The CDR3 sequence is 16 residues long. J gave up 5 bases and V 4 bases, and 8 bases lay outside the gene matches. The germline gives CDR1 KGHDR, CDR2 SFDVKD. The CDR3 DNA sequence: TGTGCCACCAGTGACCGACAGGGGGTAAGGGACAATGAGCAGTTCTTC. Translation gives CATSDRQGVRDNEQFF.

This clonotype was counted at least ten times. The V call is TRBV20-1, the J call TRBJ1-1, with 8 bases that match TRBD1. Looked up from germline, CDR1 is DFQATT and CDR2 is SNEGSKA (reference sequence). V lost 3 bases and J lost 8; bases outside the gene matches: 11. The CDR3 contains 14 residues. CDR3 coding DNA: TGCAGTGCTAGTTGGGGACAGGAAAGTGACGAAGCTTTCTTT. This codes for CSASWGQESDEAFF.

The rearrangement uses TRBV6-5 and TRBJ2-1; possibly TRBD1 or TRBD2 for D (5 bases each). In germline, CDR1 is MNHEY, CDR2 SVGAGI. Trimming took 5 bases from V and 4 from J, leaving 12 bases between them. The CDR3 has 14 amino acids. CDR3 residues: CASSLGDGYNEQFF. CDR3 bases: TGTGCCAGCAGTCTTGGGGACGGGTACAATGAGCAGTTCTTC.

This clonotype appeared a few times. The V and J genes are TRBV15 and TRBJ1-5; D gene unclear. Germline V lookup: CDR1 LNHNV, CDR2 YYDKDF (reference sequence). This CDR3 has 12 residues. V lost 1 base and J 3 bases, leaving 1 base between the germline ends. CDR3 in DNA: TGTGCCACCAGCAGAGCCAATCAGCCCCAGCATTTT. Translating gives CATSRANQPQHF.

This chain connects TRBV5-6 to TRBJ2-6; unclear D gene. V was cut by 0 bases and J by 2 bases, with 12 bases left in between. This CDR3 is 17 amino acids long. Germline CDR1 reads SGHDT; CDR2 reads YYEEEE. CDR3 bases: TGTGCCAGCAGCTTGGCCCTCATGGAAACTGGGGCCAACGTCCTGACTTTC. It specifies CASSLALMETGANVLTF.

The chain has TRBV12-3 or TRBV12-4 and TRBJ1-2; D gene unclear. This CDR3 has 15 residues. Trimming took 5 bases from V and 3 from J, leaving 16 bases between them. The DNA of the CDR3 is TGTGCCAGCAGTAAAATAGGGTGTTTTGACTATGGCTACACCTTC. Translation: CASSKIGCFDYGYTF.

Only a few counts were recorded for this clonotype. The V gene is TRBV6-1, the J gene TRBJ2-3; 11 positions match TRBD2. Germline-derived CDR1 and CDR2 are MNHNS and SASEGT. V was clipped by 4 bases and J by 4 bases; unmatched bases: 4. The CDR3 has 15 amino acids. The CDR3 here is CASSGTSGGADTQYF. The CDR3 DNA is TGTGCCAGCAGTGGAACTAGCGGGGGCGCAGATACGCAGTATTTT.

The rearrangement links TRBV27 to TRBJ1-6; D not certain. The V end lost 6 bases, the J end lost 0 bases, and 6 bases lay between the germline ends. This CDR3 spans 14 amino acids. In germline, CDR1 is MNHEY, CDR2 SMNVEV (reference sequence). CDR3 residues: CASSNPSYNSPLHF. CDR3 bases: TGTGCCAGCAGCAACCCCTCCTATAATTCACCCCTCCACTTT.

In this sample, this clonotype turned up a few times. V usage is TRBV18 and J usage is TRBJ1-4; weak D call: TRBD1 (5 bases). Trimming took 5 bases from V and 3 from J, leaving 10 bases between them. CDR1 and CDR2 (germline): KGHSH, LQKENI. This CDR3 region has 14 residues. Here the CDR3 DNA reads TGTGCCAGCTCATCAGGGTTTGCTAATGAAAAACTGTTTTTT. It yields the protein CASSSGFANEKLFF.

The CDR3 region is CASSLSQGFGTEAFF. CDR3 nucleotide sequence: TGTGCCAGCAGCTTATCCCAGGGGTTCGGAACTGAAGCTTTCTTT. The chain uses TRBV7-8 and TRBJ1-1; D may be TRBD1 (6 bases). This CDR3 spans 15 amino acids. CDR1 SGHVS and CDR2 FQNEAQ come from the germline V gene. Trimming took 2 bases from V and 5 from J, leaving 15 bases between them.